Given below is one T cell receptor (beta chain) in context. What it binds is not known. Assay: immunoSEQ multiplex PCR; the TCRdb copy retains only in-frame clones and omits some. The sample yields 60,000 to 100,000 clones, approximately 90% seen once. This sample was included in a study of OX40 agonist ivuxolimab in advanced cancers. The study's findings and limits: In a subset of nonresponders, normalized T-cell clonal expansion was also low.

Patients were ineligible given autoimmune disease history or systemic immunosuppression. The sample consisted of CD4+ or CD8+ T cells sorted from blood, taken in a trial of the OX40 agonist ivuxolimab. The sequence was obtained from an adult with an advanced solid tumor such as melanoma, head and neck, liver or kidney cancer.

CDR3: CASSAQTEGHSPLHF. The CDR3 nucleotides read TGTGCCAGCAGCGCCCAGACGGAGGGACATTCACCCCTCCACTTT. The chain carries TRBV9 and TRBJ1-6; D is possibly TRBD1 (5 bases). CDR3 length: 15 residues. Germline CDR1 reads SGDLS; CDR2 reads YYNGEE. Trimming pared 3 bases from V and 8 bases from J, leaving 15 bases between.